These 8 T cell receptor beta chains came from one sample sequenced in a study of blood T cell repertoires in COVID-19. Method: immunoSEQ multiplex PCR; TCRdb's copy keeps in-frame clones and lacks some. This sample yields roughly 180,000 clones, of which approximately 80% are seen a single time; 8% to 13% belongs to the top ten. Specimen: PBMCs or T cells enriched from blood (not recorded which). The receptors stem from a man between 45 and 60 years old who had recovered from COVID-19.

This clone has a single count. The J gene is TRBJ2-6, the V gene TRBV5-1; tentative D call: TRBD2 (6 bases). The germline gives CDR1 SGHRS, CDR2 YFSETQ. The CDR3 covers 16 residues. Between the trimmed V and J ends, which lost 0 bases and 2 bases, there was a span of 9 bases. The chain's CDR3 is CASSLAGVPGANVLTF. DNA for the CDR3: TGCGCCAGCAGCTTGGCGGGGGTACCTGGGGCCAACGTCCTGACTTTC.

The CDR3 nucleotides read TGTGCCAGCAGTTTAGCGGGAGGGCCGCAAGATACGCAGTATTTT. Residues: CASSLAGGPQDTQYF. V gene TRBV28 combines with J gene TRBJ2-3, with 9 positions matching TRBD2. J gave up 5 bases and V 2 bases, and 5 bases lay outside the gene matches. CDR1 and CDR2 from the germline V gene are MDHEN and SYDVKM. The CDR3 runs to 15 residues.

The chain uses TRBV7-8 and TRBJ2-5, with 7 bases that match TRBD2. Germline V gives CDR1 SGHVS, CDR2 FQNEAQ. V lost 5 bases, J lost 6 bases, and 15 bases stayed unmatched. This CDR3 has 16 amino acids. The CDR3 reads CASSPRGVRGSQTQYF. In nucleotides, the CDR3 is TGTGCCAGCAGCCCTCGGGGGGTTCGCGGGAGTCAGACCCAGTACTTC.

Only one count was recorded for this clone. The genes are TRBV28 and TRBJ1-1; TRBD1 agrees at 9 bases. V shed 4 bases, J shed 5 bases, and the junction held 5 bases outside the gene matches. Germline-derived CDR1 and CDR2 are MDHEN and SYDVKM. The CDR3 consists of 14 residues. CDR3 DNA sequence: TGTGCCAGCAGTTGGGACAGGGTAAGGACTGAAGCTTTCTTT. It translates to CASSWDRVRTEAFF.

This clone was counted once. This sequence joins TRBV6-5 and TRBJ2-7; 10 bases are shared with TRBD1. The length of the CDR3 is 15 residues. Unmatched junction bases numbered 12, after V lost 6 bases and J lost 7 bases. Germline-derived CDR1 and CDR2 are MNHEY and SVGAGI. The CDR3 nucleotides are TGTGCCAGCAGCTTGACGACAGGGGGCGCGGATGAGCAGTACTTC. Encoded protein: CASSLTTGGADEQYF.

This rearrangement joins TRBV5-1 to TRBJ2-1, with D perhaps matching TRBD2 (5 bases). Germline V gene sequence: CDR1 SGHRS, CDR2 YFSETQ. The CDR3 is made up of 15 amino acids. V lost 4 bases and J lost 4, with 15 bases in between. In nucleotides, the CDR3 is TGCGCCAGCAGCACACTAGTGGAGGATTACAATGAGCAGTTCTTC. Protein sequence: CASSTLVEDYNEQFF.

V and J are TRBV5-1 and TRBJ1-5; 11 nucleotides line up with TRBD1. The CDR3 consists of 14 residues. Germline CDR1 SGHRS, CDR2 YFSETQ. The junction had 6 bases not matched to a gene; V was cut back by 5 bases and J by 8 bases. The CDR3 sequence: CASRLGQGAEPQHF. The CDR3 coding sequence is TGCGCCAGCAGACTCGGACAGGGGGCTGAGCCCCAGCATTTT.

In regard to this clone: One junction end disagrees with the germline gene, perhaps due to a read error. The V call is TRBV11-2, the J call TRBJ2-7; 7 nucleotides align to TRBD2. This CDR3 region has 16 residues. Germline loops: CDR1 SGHAT, CDR2 FQNNGV. The CDR3 bases are TGTGCCAGCAGCTTAGATCTCGGACTAGTCTCCCACGAGCAGTACTTC. This codes for CASSLDLGLVSHEQYF.